These T cell receptor beta chains were read from a single sample in a study of blood T cell repertoires in COVID-19. Method: immunoSEQ multiplex PCR; TCRdb's copy keeps in-frame clones and lacks some. The sample consists of around 85,000 clones, around 88% of them appearing once. Input material: peripheral blood. These receptors were obtained from a man in his 60s with acute or convalescent COVID-19. Both conserved end residues are part of each CDR3. A D gene is named only where the DNA matches it firmly. Not all rows give a size; the values are once, few, many and, for expanded clones, a class.

J gene: TRBJ1-2; V gene: TRBV5-6; D gene: -; clone size: few; CDR3 DNA: TGTGCCAGCAGCGAGCTTGACTATGGCTACACCTTC; CDR3 protein: CASSELDYGYTF
J gene: TRBJ1-3; V gene: TRBV7-9; D gene: -; clone size: -; CDR3 DNA: TGTGCCAGCAGCTTAGGGGCCTCTGGAAACACCATATATTTT; CDR3 protein: CASSLGASGNTIYF
J gene: TRBJ1-2; V gene: TRBV4-3; D gene: TRBD1; clone size: -; CDR3 DNA: TGCGCCAGCAGCCAAGGACTCCAGGGGGGCGGCTACACCTTC; CDR3 protein: CASSQGLQGGGYTF
J gene: TRBJ2-6; V gene: TRBV24-1; D gene: TRBD1; clone size: -; CDR3 DNA: TGTGCCACCAGTGATTCACAGGGGGTTGGGGCCAACGTCCTGACTTTC; CDR3 protein: CATSDSQGVGANVLTF
J gene: TRBJ1-5; V gene: TRBV4-1; D gene: TRBD1; clone size: -; CDR3 DNA: TGCGCCAGCAGCCAAGGACAGGGGGCGAAGCCCCAGCATTTT; CDR3 protein: CASSQGQGAKPQHF
J gene: TRBJ1-2; V gene: TRBV3-1/TRBV3-2; D gene: -; clone size: -; CDR3 DNA: TGTGCCAGCAGCCAAGATCAAAACAGAGCTAACTATGGCTACACCTTC; CDR3 protein: CASSQDQNRANYGYTF
J gene: TRBJ1-2; V gene: TRBV28; D gene: TRBD1; clone size: once; CDR3 DNA: TGTGCCAGCAGTCCACCCGGGATAGGGGGCCATGGTGGCTACACCTTC; CDR3 protein: CASSPPGIGGHGGYTF
J gene: TRBJ2-2; V gene: TRBV9; D gene: TRBD2; clone size: -; CDR3 DNA: TGTGCCAGCAGCGTAGCGGTAGCGGGGGGGGTCCCCAGGGAGCTGTTTTTT; CDR3 protein: CASSVAVAGGVPRELFF
J gene: TRBJ1-5; V gene: TRBV5-1; D gene: TRBD1; clone size: -; CDR3 DNA: TGCGCCAGCAGCTTATCGACAGGGGCTCAGCCCCAGCATTTT; CDR3 protein: CASSLSTGAQPQHF
J gene: TRBJ1-4; V gene: TRBV6-2/TRBV6-3; D gene: -; clone size: -; CDR3 DNA: TGTGCCAGCAGTTATTTATCAGCAACTAATGAAAAACTGTTTTTT; CDR3 protein: CASSYLSATNEKLFF
J gene: TRBJ1-2; V gene: TRBV19; D gene: TRBD1; clone size: -; CDR3 DNA: TGTGCCAGTAGTAGGGGACAGGGCGAAACTAACTATGGCTACACCTTC; CDR3 protein: CASSRGQGETNYGYTF
J gene: TRBJ1-2; V gene: TRBV3-1/TRBV3-2; D gene: -; clone size: -; CDR3 DNA: TGTGCCAGCAGCCAAATGCAGATTAACTATGGCTACACCTTC; CDR3 protein: CASSQMQINYGYTF
J gene: TRBJ1-4; V gene: TRBV4-3; D gene: -; clone size: -; CDR3 DNA: TGCGCCAGCAGCCCCGGACGGGGAGCTGAAAAACTGTTTTTT; CDR3 protein: CASSPGRGAEKLFF
J gene: TRBJ2-7; V gene: TRBV6-6; D gene: -; clone size: -; CDR3 DNA: TGTGCCAGCAGCGATCACCAGGGCTTCTCCTACGAGCAGTACTTC; CDR3 protein: CASSDHQGFSYEQYF
J gene: TRBJ1-4; V gene: TRBV13; D gene: -; clone size: -; CDR3 DNA: TGTGCCAGCAGCGAAGGACATTCTGGCGAAAAACTGTTTTTT; CDR3 protein: CASSEGHSGEKLFF
J gene: TRBJ1-1; V gene: TRBV24-1; D gene: -; clone size: -; CDR3 DNA: TGTGCCACCAGTGATTTGTCGGGCACTGAAGCTTTCTTT; CDR3 protein: CATSDLSGTEAFF
J gene: TRBJ2-2; V gene: TRBV5-4; D gene: -; clone size: -; CDR3 DNA: TGTGCCAGCAGCCCAGGACAGCGTTGGTTGGCCGGGGAGCTGTTTTTT; CDR3 protein: CASSPGQRWLAGELFF
J gene: TRBJ1-1; V gene: TRBV6-5; D gene: -; clone size: -; CDR3 DNA: TGTGCCAGCAGTACAGCTCCCAGTTCGAACACTGAAGCTTTCTTT; CDR3 protein: CASSTAPSSNTEAFF
J gene: TRBJ2-7; V gene: TRBV5-8; D gene: TRBD1; clone size: -; CDR3 DNA: TGTGCCAGCAGCCGGGGGACAGGTTCGTACGAGCAGTACTTC; CDR3 protein: CASSRGTGSYEQYF
J gene: TRBJ1-4; V gene: TRBV29-1; D gene: -; clone size: -; CDR3 DNA: TGCAGCCCACAGGGAGAGCCTAATGAAAAACTGTTTTTT; CDR3 protein: CSPQGEPNEKLFF
J gene: TRBJ2-1; V gene: TRBV10-2; D gene: TRBD2; clone size: -; CDR3 DNA: TGCGCCACCGGGAGGCAGGCCTACAATGAGCAGTTCTTC; CDR3 protein: CATGRQAYNEQFF
J gene: TRBJ1-5; V gene: TRBV4-2; D gene: -; clone size: -; CDR3 DNA: TGTGCCAGCAGCCAAGAAAGGAACCAGGGGCCCCAGCATTTT; CDR3 protein: CASSQERNQGPQHF
J gene: TRBJ1-3; V gene: TRBV12-5; D gene: -; clone size: -; CDR3 DNA: TGTGCTAGTTTCGAAGCGAACACCATATATTTT; CDR3 protein: CASFEANTIYF
J gene: TRBJ2-7; V gene: TRBV11-1; D gene: -; clone size: -; CDR3 DNA: TGTGCCAGCAGCTTCTACGGCTCCTACGAGCAGTACTTC; CDR3 protein: CASSFYGSYEQYF
J gene: TRBJ1-2; V gene: TRBV4-3; D gene: TRBD1; clone size: -; CDR3 DNA: TGCGCCAGCAGCCAAGACCAGGGGGGATATGGCTACACCTTC; CDR3 protein: CASSQDQGGYGYTF
J gene: TRBJ2-5; V gene: TRBV15; D gene: -; clone size: -; CDR3 DNA: TGTGCCACCAGCAGTGGCGGGACGGACTGGGAGACCCAGTACTTC; CDR3 protein: CATSSGGTDWETQYF
J gene: TRBJ2-5; V gene: TRBV19; D gene: TRBD2; clone size: -; CDR3 DNA: TGTGCCAGTAGTTCCCTAGCGGGACGGGAGACCCAGTACTTC; CDR3 protein: CASSSLAGRETQYF
J gene: TRBJ2-5; V gene: TRBV7-6; D gene: TRBD2; clone size: -; CDR3 DNA: TGTGCCAGCAGCCCCCCCTTACTAGCGGGGGGAATAGCCGCGGAGACCCAGTACTTC; CDR3 protein: CASSPPLLAGGIAAETQYF
J gene: TRBJ2-7; V gene: TRBV1; D gene: -; clone size: -; CDR3 DNA: TGCACCAGCAGCCAAGTGACTAGCGGGGGCTACGAGCAGTACTTC; CDR3 protein: CTSSQVTSGGYEQYF
J gene: TRBJ2-1; V gene: TRBV25-1; D gene: -; clone size: -; CDR3 DNA: TGTGCCAGCGACGGCAGCGGACCCTACAATGAGCAGTTCTTC; CDR3 protein: CASDGSGPYNEQFF
J gene: TRBJ2-7; V gene: TRBV9; D gene: TRBD2; clone size: -; CDR3 DNA: TGTGCCAGCAGCGCCTCCCCGAGCGGGGAAACCTACGAGCAGTACTTC; CDR3 protein: CASSASPSGETYEQYF
J gene: TRBJ1-6; V gene: TRBV3-1/TRBV3-2; D gene: -; clone size: -; CDR3 DNA: TGTGCCAGCAGCTCAGGGAATTCACCCCTCCACTTT; CDR3 protein: CASSSGNSPLHF
J gene: TRBJ2-7; V gene: TRBV21-1; D gene: -; clone size: -; CDR3 DNA: TGTGCCAGCAGCAAAGCGAAGTTATCGAGCTCCTACGAGCAGTACTTC; CDR3 protein: CASSKAKLSSSYEQYF
J gene: TRBJ2-2; V gene: TRBV11-3; D gene: -; clone size: -; CDR3 DNA: TGTGCCAGCAGCTTATCTGCCGGGGAGCTGTTTTTT; CDR3 protein: CASSLSAGELFF
J gene: TRBJ1-6; V gene: TRBV30; D gene: -; clone size: -; CDR3 DNA: TGTGCCTGGACTCTTCTCCGGGGGAGTCCTGGGAATTCACCCCTCCACTTT; CDR3 protein: CAWTLLRGSPGNSPLHF
J gene: TRBJ2-5; V gene: TRBV30; D gene: TRBD2; clone size: few; CDR3 DNA: TGTGCCTGGAGTGGAGGACTAGCGGGGACTTGGGGGACCCAGTACTTC; CDR3 protein: CAWSGGLAGTWGTQYF
J gene: TRBJ1-2; V gene: TRBV21-1; D gene: -; clone size: -; CDR3 DNA: TGTGCCAGCAGCAAAGAGGAAGGCGGGATCAGGGGCTACACCTTC; CDR3 protein: CASSKEEGGIRGYTF
J gene: TRBJ2-5; V gene: TRBV4-2; D gene: TRBD1; clone size: many; CDR3 DNA: TGTGCCAGCAGCGGGACAGTCCAAGAGACCCAGTACTTC; CDR3 protein: CASSGTVQETQYF
J gene: TRBJ1-5; V gene: TRBV4-1; D gene: -; clone size: -; CDR3 DNA: TGCGCCAGCAGCCAAGAGCGGGTTGATCAGCCCCAGCATTTT; CDR3 protein: CASSQERVDQPQHF
J gene: TRBJ1-6; V gene: TRBV7-2; D gene: TRBD1; clone size: few; CDR3 DNA: TGTGCCAGCGGGGGGACAGGCGTTTCACCCCTCCACTTT; CDR3 protein: CASGGTGVSPLHF
J gene: TRBJ1-1; V gene: TRBV5-1; D gene: -; clone size: -; CDR3 DNA: TGCGCCAGCAGCTTGGAGGGGGTCGATGGCACTGAAGCTTTCTTT; CDR3 protein: CASSLEGVDGTEAFF
J gene: TRBJ2-2; V gene: TRBV7-2; D gene: -; clone size: -; CDR3 DNA: TGTGCCAGCAGCTTAACAGCGAACACCGGGGAGCTGTTTTTT; CDR3 protein: CASSLTANTGELFF
J gene: TRBJ2-7; V gene: TRBV18; D gene: -; clone size: -; CDR3 DNA: TGTGCCAGCTCACCCCCCAGTTCCTACGAGCAGTACTTC; CDR3 protein: CASSPPSSYEQYF
J gene: TRBJ1-3; V gene: TRBV28; D gene: TRBD1; clone size: -; CDR3 DNA: TGTGCCAGCAGTCCGACAGGGGTTGGAAACACCATATATTTT; CDR3 protein: CASSPTGVGNTIYF
J gene: TRBJ1-2; V gene: TRBV7-2; D gene: -; clone size: -; CDR3 DNA: TGTGCCAGCAGCTTAGGGGGAGGGCCATTGGCCTATGGCTACACCTTC; CDR3 protein: CASSLGGGPLAYGYTF
J gene: TRBJ2-1; V gene: TRBV18; D gene: TRBD1; clone size: -; CDR3 DNA: TGTGCCAGCTCACCACGGACAGGCCCCAATGAGCAGTTCTTC; CDR3 protein: CASSPRTGPNEQFF
J gene: TRBJ2-1; V gene: TRBV5-1; D gene: TRBD1; clone size: -; CDR3 DNA: TGCGCCAGCAGCTCCTGGGGAAGACAGGGAGATGAGCAGTTCTTC; CDR3 protein: CASSSWGRQGDEQFF
J gene: TRBJ2-5; V gene: TRBV6-6; D gene: TRBD2; clone size: -; CDR3 DNA: TGTGCCAGCAGTCCCGCCCCCCGACTAGCGGGGGGTTGGGGGGAGACCCAGTACTTC; CDR3 protein: CASSPAPRLAGGWGETQYF